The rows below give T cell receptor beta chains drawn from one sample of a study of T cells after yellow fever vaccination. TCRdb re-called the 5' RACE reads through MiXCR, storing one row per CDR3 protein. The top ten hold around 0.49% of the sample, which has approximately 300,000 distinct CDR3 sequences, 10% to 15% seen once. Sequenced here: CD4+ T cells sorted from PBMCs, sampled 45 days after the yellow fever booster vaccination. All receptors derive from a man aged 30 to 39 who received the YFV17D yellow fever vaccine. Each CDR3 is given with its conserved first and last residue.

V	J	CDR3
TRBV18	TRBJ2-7	CASSPPTSSYEQYF
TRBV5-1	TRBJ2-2	CASSPGPNTGELFF
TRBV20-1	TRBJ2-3	CSASFADTDTQYF
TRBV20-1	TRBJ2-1	CSAHAGQFGEQFF
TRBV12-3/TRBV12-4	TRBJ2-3	CASSSTLAGGADTQYF
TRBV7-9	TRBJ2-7	CASSLAGSAYEQYF
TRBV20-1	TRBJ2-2	CSALAGRSAGELFF
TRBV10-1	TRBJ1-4	CASSEHGLPEKLFF
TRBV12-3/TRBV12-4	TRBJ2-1	CASRLAGGPGNEQFF
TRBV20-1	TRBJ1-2	CSAGGNNYGYTF
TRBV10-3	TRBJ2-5	CAITPGPLQETQYF
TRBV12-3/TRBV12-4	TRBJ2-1	CASSLSGPNEQFF
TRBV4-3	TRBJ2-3	CASSQDMVGSDTQYF
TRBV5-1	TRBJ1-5	CASSITTGLGQPQHF
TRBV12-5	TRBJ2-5	CASGLAEGETQYF
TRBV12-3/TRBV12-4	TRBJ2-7	CASRTGLEGEQYF
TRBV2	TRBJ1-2	CASRRTEDGYTF
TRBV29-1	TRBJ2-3	CSVPGHLTQYF
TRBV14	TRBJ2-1	CASSQGLARYNEQFF
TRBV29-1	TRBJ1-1	CSVEGRSDTNTEAFF
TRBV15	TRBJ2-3	CATSRGGEVGTDTQYF
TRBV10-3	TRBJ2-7	CAISAYSYEQYF
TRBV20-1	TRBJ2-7	CSAMYEQYF
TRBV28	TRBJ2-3	CASSPSLENTQYF
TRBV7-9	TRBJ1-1	CASSSLRSKTEAFF
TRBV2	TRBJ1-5	CASSWDRGEPQHF
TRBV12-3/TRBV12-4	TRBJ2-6	CAISLATGVSGSGANVLTF
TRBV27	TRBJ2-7	CASSPLGTGVNEQYF
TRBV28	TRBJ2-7	CASSAGQDPPRQQYF